Below, 32 T cell receptor beta chains from the same sample are listed, as sequenced in a study of early T cells in non-severe SARS-CoV-2 infection. Via MiXCR, TCRdb re-called the 5' RACE reads, giving one row per CDR3 protein. The table records tens of thousands of distinct CDR3 sequences, 9% to 13% of them present only once. Sequencing used whole blood. The receptor source for this set is an adult who was a healthcare worker with PCR-confirmed SARS-CoV-2 infection or an uninfected control (not recorded which).

This clonotype was seen a handful of times. The chain recombines TRBV9 with TRBJ2-5; 8 nucleotides agree with TRBD2. Germline-derived CDR1 and CDR2 are SGDLS and YYNGEE. This CDR3 has 14 amino acids. The ends lost 4 bases at V and 4 bases at J; junction bases unmatched: 6. CDR3 coding DNA: TGTGCCAGCAGCCTAGGGACTAGTAGAGAGACCCAGTACTTC. Translated: CASSLGTSRETQYF.

This clonotype turned up a few times. This chain connects TRBV11-2 to TRBJ2-2, with no clear D. CDR1 and CDR2 from the germline V gene are SGHAT and FQNNGV. V was cut by 5 bases and J by 2 bases, with 15 bases left in between. This CDR3 is 16 amino acids long. The CDR3 region is CASSHRLRPNTGELFF. CDR3 in DNA: TGTGCCAGCAGCCACAGATTAAGACCCAACACCGGGGAGCTGTTTTTT.

The rearrangement uses TRBV10-2 and TRBJ2-3, with D unclear. V lost 5 bases to trimming and J lost 9 bases, with 6 bases between them. Germline V gene data show CDR1 as WSHSY and CDR2 as SAAADI. This CDR3 contains 10 residues. For the CDR3, the DNA is TGCGCCAGCAGTAAGGACACGCAGTATTTT. Translated, it gives CASSKDTQYF.

This clonotype has a count of ten or more. V usage is TRBV6-6 and J usage is TRBJ2-7; D unresolved. CDR1 and CDR2 (germline): MNHNY, SVGAGI (reference sequence). V was cut by 0 bases and J by 2 bases, with 11 bases left in between. This CDR3 comprises 15 residues. CDR3 in DNA: TGTGCCAGCAGTTACTCGGCGGCCACAGCCTACGAGCAGTACTTC. Amino acids: CASSYSAATAYEQYF.

The table lists this clonotype with many counts. V usage is TRBV29-1 and J usage is TRBJ2-2; 9 nucleotides match TRBD1. Germline lookup yields CDR1 SQVTM and CDR2 ANQGSEA. V gave up 6 bases and J gave up 6 bases; unmatched junction bases: 5. The CDR3 covers 13 residues. DNA for the CDR3: TGCAGCGTCGGACAGGGGTCCCCCGGGGAGCTGTTTTTT. Translated, it gives CSVGQGSPGELFF.

This rearrangement joins TRBV2 to TRBJ1-4, with D possibly matching TRBD1 (5 bases). V was shortened by 6 bases and J by 8 bases, with 10 bases between the two germline ends. There are 12 residues in the CDR3. Germline V gives CDR1 SNHLY, CDR2 FYNNEI. CDR3 region: CASRGVREKLFF. CDR3 DNA sequence: TGTGCCAGCAGAGGGGTTCGGGAAAAACTGTTTTTT.

At least ten counts were recorded for this clonotype. V usage is TRBV12-3 or TRBV12-4 and J usage is TRBJ2-1, with D possibly being TRBD1 (7 bases). The V gene lost 6 bases and the J gene lost 0 bases, with 15 bases spanning the gap. The CDR3 length is 16 residues. The CDR3 DNA reads TGTGCCAGCAGCCGCAGGGGGGAGAGCTCCTACAATGAGCAGTTCTTC. It encodes CASSRRGESSYNEQFF.

Remarks on this clonotype: A read error is possible here, since a much larger clone lies one base away. The chain carries TRBV18 and TRBJ2-3, with 8 bases lining up with TRBD2. The CDR3 totals 15 residues. Germline CDR1 reads KGHSH; CDR2 reads LQKENI. Here the CDR3 DNA reads TGTGCCAACTCACTGGCGGGAGGAAGGCCAGATACGCAGTATTTT. Its protein product is CANSLAGGRPDTQYF.

The V gene is TRBV30, the J gene TRBJ2-7; no definite D call. The CDR3 runs to 13 residues. Germline CDR1 and CDR2: GTSNPN and SVGIG (reference sequence). Trimming left V 0 bases short and J 7 bases short, with 13 bases between. The DNA of the CDR3 is TGTGCCTGGAGTGTAAGGATTTCCGAGGAGCAGTACTTC. Translation gives CAWSVRISEEQYF.

V and J are TRBV10-1 and TRBJ2-2; possibly TRBD1 for D (6 bases). The CDR3 has 14 residues. Trimming took off 5 bases at V and 4 bases at J, with 11 bases between the two ends. CDR1 and CDR2 from the germline V gene are WNHNN and SYGVQD (reference sequence). CDR3 residues: CASSTTGSTGELFF. DNA of the CDR3: TGCGCCAGCAGTACGACAGGTTCCACCGGGGAGCTGTTTTTT.

V gene TRBV12-3 or TRBV12-4 combines with J gene TRBJ2-7, with TRBD2 matching 13 bases. Germline trimming cut 7 bases from V and 3 bases from J; bases unmatched to any gene: 6. The CDR3 runs 15 residues. The CDR3 DNA reads as TGTGCCAGCACCCGGACTAGCGGGAGTATCTACGAGCAGTACTTC. This translates into CASTRTSGSIYEQYF.

This clonotype was observed many times. The chain carries TRBV20-1 and TRBJ2-1, with 9 bases lining up with TRBD2. CDR3 length: 15 amino acids. Germline V gives CDR1 DFQATT, CDR2 SNEGSKA (reference sequence). V gave up 5 bases and J gave up 9 bases; unmatched junction bases: 14. CDR3 region: CSAPRAGGPSGEQFF. Written as DNA, the CDR3 is TGCAGTGCTCCCCGGGCGGGAGGGCCATCCGGTGAGCAGTTCTTC.

At least ten counts were recorded for this clonotype. V is TRBV5-1 and J is TRBJ1-2; 9 bases align to TRBD1. This CDR3 comprises 16 residues. The V segment lost 2 bases and the J segment 0 bases; nucleotides outside the gene matches: 5. Germline CDR1 is SGHRS and CDR2 is YFSETQ. CDR3 coding DNA: TGCGCCAGCAGCTTTGGACAGGGGATAACTAACTATGGCTACACCTTC. This encodes CASSFGQGITNYGYTF.

There are many counts of this clonotype. The J gene is TRBJ2-7, the V gene TRBV7-9, with D possibly being TRBD2 (5 bases). The CDR3 consists of 14 residues. Germline V CDR1 and CDR2: SEHNR, FQNEAQ (reference sequence). The V gene lost 4 bases and the J gene lost 0 bases, with 10 bases spanning the gap. CDR3 sequence (DNA): TGTGCCAGCAGCTCCCCCGCGGGCTCCTACGAGCAGTACTTC. Its translation is CASSSPAGSYEQYF.

This clonotype showed up many times. This chain connects TRBV7-9 to TRBJ2-2; D gene ambiguous. V was shortened by 7 bases and J by 5 bases, with 8 bases between the two germline ends. Per germline, CDR1 SEHNR and CDR2 FQNEAQ (reference sequence). This CDR3 contains 12 residues. CDR3 nucleotide sequence: TGTGCCAGCACCCATTATACCGGGGAGCTGTTTTTT. It codes for CASTHYTGELFF.

V and J are TRBV29-1 and TRBJ2-2; D possibly corresponds to TRBD2 (5 bases). Trimming shortened V by 7 bases and J by 7 bases, and 10 bases separated the two germline ends. Germline V gene sequence: CDR1 SQVTM, CDR2 ANQGSEA. This CDR3 comprises 11 residues. The CDR3: CSAFRGGELFF. CDR3 sequence (DNA): TGCAGCGCTTTCCGGGGCGGGGAGCTGTTTTTT.

This clonotype was detected only a few times. The chain uses TRBV6-2 or TRBV6-3 and TRBJ1-6; D is perhaps TRBD1 (5 bases). This CDR3 region has 15 residues. The V end was cut by 6 bases, the J end by 10 bases, with 19 bases between. Germline V gene sequence: CDR1 MNHEY, CDR2 SVGEGT. The CDR3 DNA sequence: TGTGCCAGCAGCGGGAACAGGTTACGACGATCACCCCTCCACTTT. It translates to CASSGNRLRRSPLHF.

The gene calls are TRBV30 and TRBJ2-3; D might be TRBD2 (6 bases). From germline, CDR1 is GTSNPN and CDR2 SVGIG (reference sequence). This CDR3 comprises 15 residues. V shed 0 bases and J shed 0 bases, with 10 bases lying between them. The CDR3 loop reads CAWSVVGGSTDTQYF. CDR3 coding DNA: TGTGCCTGGAGTGTTGTCGGGGGTAGCACAGATACGCAGTATTTT.

This clonotype was detected ten times or more. The chain combines TRBV11-1 with TRBJ2-1; tentative D call: TRBD2 (7 bases). The length of the CDR3 is 13 residues. The V gene's germline CDR1 is SGHAT and CDR2 FQDESV (reference sequence). Trimming took 5 bases from V and 5 from J, leaving 10 bases between them. The CDR3 DNA is TGTGCCAGCAGCCCCGGGGGGCACAATGAGCAGTTCTTC. Translating gives CASSPGGHNEQFF.

This clonotype appeared many times. The chain recombines TRBV12-3 or TRBV12-4 with TRBJ2-7; 14 positions match TRBD2. The CDR3 has 17 amino acids. V lost 7 bases, J lost 5 bases, and 13 bases stayed unmatched. Here the CDR3 reads CASNPGLAGGHPHEQYF. The CDR3 nucleotides are TGTGCCAGCAATCCCGGACTAGCGGGGGGTCACCCACACGAGCAGTACTTC.

This clonotype was seen more than once but under ten times. V usage is TRBV29-1 and J usage is TRBJ1-1; 8 nucleotides align to TRBD1. With V trimmed by 7 bases and J by 5 bases, 6 bases remained unmatched. Germline V gene data show CDR1 as SQVTM and CDR2 as ANQGSEA. The CDR3 is 12 amino acids. For the CDR3, the DNA is TGCAGCGCAATAACAGGGGGGACTGAAGCTTTCTTT. Amino acid sequence: CSAITGGTEAFF.

Ten or more counts support this clonotype. This chain joins TRBV12-2 and TRBJ2-1; the table's TRBD2 call for D was not verified on the DNA. TRBV12-2 is a pseudogene segment. The CDR3 contains 18 residues. The CDR3 region has the DNA TGTGCAAGTCGCTTACCTTTCCAGCGGGGGGGCCTCTACAATGAGCAGTTCTTC. This sequence encodes CASRLPFQRGGLYNEQFF.

In this sample, this clonotype turned up many times. The chain employs TRBV19 and TRBJ2-7; 7 bases line up with TRBD2. Germline values: CDR1 LNHDA, CDR2 SQIVND (reference sequence). V shed 10 bases, J shed 0 bases, and the junction held 12 bases outside the gene matches. This CDR3 is 15 amino acids long. CDR3 coding DNA: TGTGCCACCTCTAGGATAGGGACTAACTCCTACGAGCAGTACTTC. Its protein is CATSRIGTNSYEQYF.

This clonotype has at least ten counts. The chain links TRBV25-1 to TRBJ1-4, with 8 bases matching TRBD1. Trimming at V came to 3 bases and at J to 8 bases, leaving 8 bases not matched to a gene. This CDR3 has 15 residues. The germline V gene has CDR1 MGHDK and CDR2 SYGVNS. The CDR3 DNA reads as TGTGCCAGCAGTGACCGACAGGGGAAATTGGAAAAACTGTTTTTT. Translated: CASSDRQGKLEKLFF. Based on the CDR3 plus reference TRBV25-1 and TRBJ1-4, the full variable domain is EADIYQTPRYLVIGTGKKITLECSQTMGHDKMYWYQQDPGMELHLIHYSYGVNSTEKGDLSSESTVSRIRTEHFPLTLESARPSHTSQYLCASSDRQGKLEKLFFGSGTQLSVL.

This clonotype occurred many times. At one end, the junction sequence differs from germline, possibly due to a read error. The chain carries TRBV18 and TRBJ1-1; D not certain. The CDR3 loop spans 12 amino acids. Looked up from germline, CDR1 is KGHSH and CDR2 is LQKENI. The CDR3 region is CASSPQGTEVFF. CDR3 nucleotide sequence: TGTGCCAGCTCACCACAGGGAACTGAAGTTTTCTTT.

This sequence joins TRBV12-3 or TRBV12-4 and TRBJ1-4; weak D call: TRBD1 (5 bases). V lost 4 bases and J lost 7, with 13 bases in between. There are 14 residues in the CDR3. CDR3: CASSSSRQGEKLFF. CDR3 bases: TGTGCCAGCAGTTCGTCTCGGCAGGGTGAAAAACTGTTTTTT.

In its sample, this clonotype was seen a few times. The chain combines TRBV10-3 with TRBJ1-6, with TRBD1 matching 12 bases. J was trimmed by 5 bases and V by 8 bases; bases with no gene match: 4. The CDR3 sequence is 15 residues long. Germline V gene lookup returns CDR1 ENHRY and CDR2 SYGVKD. CDR3 region: CAIGGQGANNSPLHF. The DNA of the CDR3 is TGTGCCATCGGGGGACAGGGGGCGAATAATTCACCCCTCCACTTT.

This clonotype occurred many times. The CDR3, as DNA: TGCAGTGCTGTTACAGGGGGCGCTTTTTTAGATACGCAGTATTTT. This gives the protein CSAVTGGAFLDTQYF. This chain connects TRBV20-1 to TRBJ2-3; 9 positions match TRBD1. Germline lookup yields CDR1 DFQATT and CDR2 SNEGSKA (reference sequence). The ends lost 5 bases at V and 5 bases at J; junction bases unmatched: 11. The CDR3 has 15 amino acids.

This clonotype was seen repeatedly, ten times or more. V and J are TRBV6-2 or TRBV6-3 and TRBJ2-3; no definite D call. This CDR3 is built from 11 residues. Trimming removed 4 bases at V and 6 bases at J, with 5 bases between. The germline gives CDR1 MNHEY, CDR2 SVGEGT. CDR3 bases: TGTGCCAGCAGTTCTTTGGATACGCAGTATTTT. It specifies CASSSLDTQYF.

Many counts were recorded for this clonotype. The chain combines TRBV7-6 with TRBJ1-1; possibly TRBD1 for D (5 bases). Germline CDR1 reads SGHVS; CDR2 reads FNYEAQ. The CDR3 length is 18 residues. V was trimmed by 2 bases and J by 1 base, leaving 20 bases between them. The CDR3 DNA reads TGTGCCAGCAGCTTAAATCATCCGATCGGGGCTTCGAACACTGAAGCTTTCTTT. It translates to CASSLNHPIGASNTEAFF. The full variable domain, completed using reference TRBV7-6 and TRBJ1-1, is GAGVSQSPRYKVTKRGQDVALRCDPISGHVSLYWYRQALGQGPEFLTYFNYEAQQDKSGLPNDRFSAERPEGSISTLTIQRTEQRDSAMYRCASSLNHPIGASNTEAFFGQGTRLTVV.

This clonotype was seen a few times. The chain has TRBV9 and TRBJ2-1, with D uncertain. Per the germline V gene, CDR1 is SGDLS and CDR2 is YYNGEE. V was shortened by 1 base and J by 7 bases, with 18 bases between the two germline ends. This CDR3 spans 16 amino acids. CDR3 nucleotide sequence: TGTGCCAGCAGCGTAACGGGCCCTAGTCTTGTGAATGAGCAGTTCTTC. Translated, it gives CASSVTGPSLVNEQFF.

The chain couples TRBV28 to TRBJ1-2; possible D gene TRBD1, 5 bases. Deletions cut 6 bases from V and 8 bases from J, with 13 bases between. CDR1 is MDHEN, CDR2 SYDVKM, per germline. This CDR3 spans 12 amino acids. In nucleotides, the CDR3 is TGTGCCAGCAGACGGGCATCAGGGGGCTACACCTTC. Its protein is CASRRASGGYTF.